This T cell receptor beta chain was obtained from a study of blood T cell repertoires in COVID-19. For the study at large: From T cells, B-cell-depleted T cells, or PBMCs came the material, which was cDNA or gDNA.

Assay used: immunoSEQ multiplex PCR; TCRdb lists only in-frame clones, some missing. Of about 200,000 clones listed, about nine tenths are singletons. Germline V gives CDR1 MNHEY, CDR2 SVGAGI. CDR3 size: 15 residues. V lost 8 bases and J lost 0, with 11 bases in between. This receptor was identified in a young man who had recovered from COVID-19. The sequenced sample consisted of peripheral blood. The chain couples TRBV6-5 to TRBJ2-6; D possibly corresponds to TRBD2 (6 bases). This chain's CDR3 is CASGPGSSGANVLTF. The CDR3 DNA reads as TGTGCCAGCGGCCCCGGGAGCTCTGGGGCCAACGTCCTGACTTTC.